The 16 T cell receptor beta chains below all came from one sample that was sequenced in a study of early T cells in non-severe SARS-CoV-2 infection. TCRdb re-derived calls from the 5' RACE reads in MiXCR, one entry per CDR3 protein. The sample has 70,000 to 90,000 distinct CDR3 sequences; 10% are singletons. Sample: whole blood, taken at baseline. Receptor source: an adult who was a healthcare worker with PCR-confirmed SARS-CoV-2 infection or an uninfected control (not recorded which).

The rearrangement links TRBV9 to TRBJ2-7; no reliable D call. V was pared by 1 base and J by 3 bases, with 11 bases between. Germline lookup yields CDR1 SGDLS and CDR2 YYNGEE. The CDR3 is made up of 14 amino acids. DNA for the CDR3: TGTGCCAGCAGCGTACTCCCCATGAGCTACGAGCAGTACTTC. This codes for CASSVLPMSYEQYF.

Many counts were recorded for this clonotype. The V and J genes are TRBV7-6 and TRBJ2-1; no definite D call. Germline CDR1 is SGHVS and CDR2 is FNYEAQ. The CDR3 consists of 15 residues. Trimming stripped 6 bases from V and 0 bases from J, with 12 bases between. The CDR3 here is CASSSDLSSYNEQFF. CDR3 in DNA: TGTGCCAGCAGTTCCGACTTGAGCTCCTACAATGAGCAGTTCTTC.

In the case of this clonotype: A much bigger clone sits one base away, suggesting this may be a read error. The chain combines TRBV7-2 with TRBJ2-3; weak D call: TRBD2 (6 bases). CDR1 SGHTA and CDR2 FQGNSA come from the germline V gene. CDR3 size: 16 residues. DNA of the CDR3: TGTGCCAACAGCTTAGCGCGTGGAGGGGGCACAGATACGCAGTATTTT. Amino acids: CANSLARGGGTDTQYF.

This clonotype was detected only a few times. V and J are TRBV28 and TRBJ2-3; 10 bases map to TRBD2. The ends lost 5 bases at V and 5 bases at J; junction bases unmatched: 10. The CDR3 length is 16 residues. Germline lookup yields CDR1 MDHEN and CDR2 SYDVKM. In DNA form, the CDR3 reads TGTGCCAGCAGTGAGCGAAGCGGGAGGGCCCAAGATACGCAGTATTTT. The encoded protein is CASSERSGRAQDTQYF. Variable domain in full (rest from reference TRBV28 and TRBJ2-3): DVKVTQSSRYLVKRTGEKVFLECVQDMDHENMFWYRQDPGLGLRLIYFSYDVKMKEKGDIPEGYSVSREKKERFSLILESASTNQTSMYLCASSERSGRAQDTQYFGPGTRLTVL.

This clonotype was seen repeatedly, ten times or more. This chain links TRBV10-3 with TRBJ2-5; D assignment may be TRBD1 or TRBD2 (6 bases each). The CDR3 has 12 residues. The V gene's germline CDR1 is ENHRY and CDR2 SYGVKD. The germline V and J ends were trimmed by 8 bases and 5 bases, with 12 bases remaining between them. CDR3 sequence reads: CAIGRGPETQYF. CDR3 nucleotide sequence: TGTGCCATCGGTCGGGGGCCCGAGACCCAGTACTTC.

The rearrangement joins TRBV28 to TRBJ1-1, with D possibly TRBD1 on 6 matching bases. Germline V gene sequence: CDR1 MDHEN, CDR2 SYDVKM. The CDR3 extends over 16 amino acids. The V and J ends lost 2 bases and 3 bases respectively, with 16 bases between them. The CDR3 DNA reads TGTGCCAGCAGTTTAGTACAGGGTTTTGCCTACACTGAAGCTTTCTTT. It yields the protein CASSLVQGFAYTEAFF.

This clonotype was seen a few times. The chain is built from TRBV28 and TRBJ2-2; a possible D gene is TRBD2 (5 bases). This CDR3 is 16 amino acids long. The germline V and J ends were trimmed by 1 base and 4 bases, with 13 bases remaining between them. Germline V lookup: CDR1 MDHEN, CDR2 SYDVKM. The CDR3 loop is CASSLYGSVTTGELFF. The CDR3 nucleotides read TGTGCCAGCAGTTTATATGGGAGTGTGACCACCGGGGAGCTGTTTTTT.

This clonotype occurred many times. This chain links TRBV4-1 with TRBJ2-7; D is unclear. Germline V lookup: CDR1 MGHRA, CDR2 YSYEKL. V gave up 4 bases and J gave up 1 base, with 11 bases separating them. This CDR3 is 14 amino acids long. The CDR3 loop is CASSPTELSYEQYF. As DNA, the CDR3 is TGCGCCAGCAGCCCCACAGAGCTTTCCTACGAGCAGTACTTC.

This clonotype was detected a few times. The chain has TRBV6-2 or TRBV6-3 and TRBJ2-4; maybe TRBD2 (6 bases). CDR3 length: 14 amino acids. The V gene lost 6 bases and the J gene lost 10 bases, with 19 bases spanning the gap. CDR1 is MNHEY, CDR2 SVGEGT, per germline. The CDR3 DNA sequence: TGTGCCAGCAGCTCGGTCTGGGGGGATTGGATTCAGTACTTC. Its translation: CASSSVWGDWIQYF.

This clonotype was counted at least ten times. For the CDR3, the DNA is TGTGCCTGGAGTGGAACAGCTTATGGCTACACCTTC. Its protein product is CAWSGTAYGYTF. This sequence joins TRBV30 and TRBJ1-2; D unclear. Germline V lookup: CDR1 GTSNPN, CDR2 SVGIG (reference sequence). Trimming left V 1 base short and J 5 bases short, with 8 bases between. This CDR3 has 12 residues.

This rearrangement joins TRBV20-1 to TRBJ2-5, with a tentative D call TRBD2 (6 bases). V lost 6 bases and J 1 base, leaving 12 bases between the germline ends. Germline lookup yields CDR1 DFQATT and CDR2 SNEGSKA (reference sequence). The CDR3 is 13 residues long. CDR3 region: CSAERDSQETQYF. The CDR3 DNA sequence: TGCAGTGCGGAGAGGGACTCCCAAGAGACCCAGTACTTC.

The rearrangement joins TRBV20-1 to TRBJ2-2; D ambiguous. This CDR3 spans 14 amino acids. The V and J ends lost 0 bases and 1 base respectively, with 6 bases between them. Germline-derived CDR1 and CDR2 are DFQATT and SNEGSKA (reference sequence). CDR3 nucleotides: TGCAGTGCTAGAGATCGCGTGAACACCGGGGAGCTGTTTTTT. It is translated as CSARDRVNTGELFF.

The V and J genes are TRBV20-1 and TRBJ2-3; TRBD2 agrees at 7 bases. CDR3 length equals 15 residues. The V gene end was trimmed by 7 bases and the J gene end by 0 bases; junction bases not matched to a gene: 10. Germline V lookup: CDR1 DFQATT, CDR2 SNEGSKA (reference sequence). Here the CDR3 DNA reads TGCAGTGGTTTTCCTAGCGGAGGTAGCACAGATACGCAGTATTTT. This translates into CSGFPSGGSTDTQYF.

This clonotype was observed at least ten times. The rearrangement uses TRBV25-1 and TRBJ2-7; the D gene is possibly TRBD2 (5 bases). This CDR3 region has 13 residues. Trimming took off 7 bases at V and 2 bases at J, with 12 bases between the two ends. CDR1 and CDR2 (germline): MGHDK, SYGVNS. The CDR3 DNA reads TGTGCCAGCAAGACCAGCGGCACCTACGAGCAGTACTTC. This gives the protein CASKTSGTYEQYF.

This clonotype was detected only a few times. The rearrangement links TRBV5-1 to TRBJ2-5; 15 nucleotides align to TRBD2. The CDR3 is 15 residues long. V shed 6 bases, J shed 4 bases, and the junction held 4 bases outside the gene matches. Germline V gene sequence: CDR1 SGHRS, CDR2 YFSETQ. The CDR3 protein is CASTLGLAGGETQYF. In DNA, the CDR3 is TGCGCCAGCACCCTGGGACTAGCGGGAGGAGAGACCCAGTACTTC.

This clonotype was seen only a few times. This sequence joins TRBV7-6 and TRBJ2-5; D is uncertain. V shed 3 bases and J shed 2 bases, with 16 bases lying between them. There are 16 residues in the CDR3. Looked up from germline, CDR1 is SGHVS and CDR2 is FNYEAQ. The CDR3 bases are TGTGCCAGCAGCTTGAGTCAGGCTAGATCACAAGAGACCCAGTACTTC. It yields the protein CASSLSQARSQETQYF.